This T cell receptor beta chain is drawn from a study of shared clonotypes between healthy human individuals. Across the study: Researchers assigned three CD4 naive, three CD4 memory, two CD8 naive and one CD8 memory plate to each donor.

Naive-designated CD8 cells lacked CD45RO, were positively enriched for CCR7, and omitted terminally differentiated effector memory CD45RA+ cells. Deep-level assay runs were performed. The data were produced by immunoSEQ multiplex PCR, yet TCRdb's version contains in-frame clones alone and is incomplete. Of about 2,200,000 clones detected, 85% to 95% appear once; the ten largest clones hold under 2%. The sequencing sample was made of naive CD8+ T cells from PBMCs. The receptor was isolated from a man between 18 and 35 years old in good health. Some clones in this sample may be carry-over from other donors' samples.

The CDR3 loop is CASSSTGNTGELFF. CDR3 nucleotide sequence: TGTGCCAGCAGCTCGACAGGGAACACCGGGGAGCTGTTTTTT. V usage is TRBV9 and J usage is TRBJ2-2; TRBD1 is a possible D gene (6 bases). The CDR3 contains 14 residues. V was cut by 4 bases and J by 1 base, with 8 bases left in between. Germline loops: CDR1 SGDLS, CDR2 YYNGEE.